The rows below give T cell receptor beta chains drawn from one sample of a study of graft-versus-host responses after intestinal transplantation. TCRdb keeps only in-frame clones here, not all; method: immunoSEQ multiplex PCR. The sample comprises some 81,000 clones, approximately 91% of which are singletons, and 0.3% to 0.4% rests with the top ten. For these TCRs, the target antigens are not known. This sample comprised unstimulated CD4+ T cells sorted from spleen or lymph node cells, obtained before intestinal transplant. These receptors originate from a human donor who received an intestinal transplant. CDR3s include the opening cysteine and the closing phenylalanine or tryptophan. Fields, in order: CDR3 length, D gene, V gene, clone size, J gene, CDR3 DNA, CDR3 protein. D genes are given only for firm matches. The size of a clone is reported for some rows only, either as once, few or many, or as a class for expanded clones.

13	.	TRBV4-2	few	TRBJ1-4	TGTGCCAGCAGCCCCGCAATGGCCGAAAAACTGTTTTTT	CASSPAMAEKLFF
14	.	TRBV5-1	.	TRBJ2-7	TGCGCCAGCAGATTGGGGGGCAGGTCCTACGAGCAGTACTTC	CASRLGGRSYEQYF
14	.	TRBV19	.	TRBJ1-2	TGTGCCAGTAGTATGACAGGAGCTAACTATGGCTACACCTTC	CASSMTGANYGYTF
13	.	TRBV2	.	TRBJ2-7	TGTGCCAGCAGTGGTAACAGTTACTACGAGCAGTACTTC	CASSGNSYYEQYF
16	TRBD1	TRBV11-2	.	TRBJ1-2	TGTGCCAGCAGCTTTAGGCCGGGACAGGGAGGCTATGGCTACACCTTC	CASSFRPGQGGYGYTF
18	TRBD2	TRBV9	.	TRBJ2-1	TGTGCCAGCAGCCCAGGGACTAGCGGGAGGGGGTACTACAATGAGCAGTTCTTC	CASSPGTSGRGYYNEQFF
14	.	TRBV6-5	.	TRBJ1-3	TGTGCCAGTGCGAGAGGTCTCTCTGGAAACACCATATATTTT	CASARGLSGNTIYF
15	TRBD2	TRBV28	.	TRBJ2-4	TGTGCCAGCCGACGGGCGGGAGGTGTCAAAAACATTCAGTACTTC	CASRRAGGVKNIQYF
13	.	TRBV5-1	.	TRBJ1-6	TGCGCCAGATTACAGGCATATAATTCACCCCTCCACTTT	CARLQAYNSPLHF
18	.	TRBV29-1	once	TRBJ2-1	TGCAGCGCCGTCGGGCCAGGGAATACTAAAAGCTCCTACAATGAGCAGTTCTTC	CSAVGPGNTKSSYNEQFF
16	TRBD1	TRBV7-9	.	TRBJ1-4	TGTGCCAGCAGCCAGAGAGCCGGGACAGCGAATGAAAAACTGTTTTTT	CASSQRAGTANEKLFF
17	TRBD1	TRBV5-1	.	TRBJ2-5	TGCGCCAGCAGCTTGGCTAGACGGGACAGGCACCAAGAGACCCAGTACTTC	CASSLARRDRHQETQYF
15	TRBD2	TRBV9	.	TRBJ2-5	TGTGCCAGCAGCGTAGGCGGGGGGCGCGGGGAGACCCAGTACTTC	CASSVGGGRGETQYF
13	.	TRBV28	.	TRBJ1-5	TGTGCCAGCAGTTTACAGGGCAATCAGCCCCAGCATTTT	CASSLQGNQPQHF